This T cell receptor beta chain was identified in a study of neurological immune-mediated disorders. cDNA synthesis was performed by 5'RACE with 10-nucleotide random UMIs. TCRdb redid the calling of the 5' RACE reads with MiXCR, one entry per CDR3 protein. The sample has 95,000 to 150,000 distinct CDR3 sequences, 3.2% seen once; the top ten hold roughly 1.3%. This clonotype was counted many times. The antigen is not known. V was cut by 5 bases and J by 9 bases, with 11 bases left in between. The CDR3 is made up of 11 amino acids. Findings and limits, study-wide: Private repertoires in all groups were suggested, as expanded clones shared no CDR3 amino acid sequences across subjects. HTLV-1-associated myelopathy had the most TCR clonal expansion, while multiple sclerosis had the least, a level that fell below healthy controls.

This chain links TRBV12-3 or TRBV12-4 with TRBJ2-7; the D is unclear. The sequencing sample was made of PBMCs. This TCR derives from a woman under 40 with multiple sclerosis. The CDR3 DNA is TGTGCCAGCAGTATGAGGATGAGGCAGTACTTC. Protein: CASSMRMRQYF.